Each of the 22 T cell receptor beta chains below was sequenced from the same sample in a study of cytomegalovirus exposure and HLA in healthy donors. The study ran its PCR with 60 Vbeta and 13 Jbeta primers. Method: immunoSEQ multiplex PCR; TCRdb's copy keeps in-frame clones and lacks some. Of about 110,000 clones in the sample, under 85% are singletons; the top ten hold 5% to 7.5%. Source material: PBMCs. Receptors were obtained from a man aged 30 to 45 in good health and CMV-seropositive.

This chain links TRBV7-2 with TRBJ2-7; 9 bases line up with TRBD2. V lost 6 bases to trimming and J lost 3 bases; unmatched junction nucleotides: 6. This CDR3 is built from 14 residues. Germline lookup yields CDR1 SGHTA and CDR2 FQGNSA. CDR3 region: CASSPSGDYYEQYF. The CDR3, as DNA: TGTGCCAGCAGTCCTAGCGGGGACTACTACGAGCAGTACTTC. The full variable domain, rest sourced from reference TRBV7-2 and TRBJ2-7, is GAGVSQSPSNKVTEKGKDVELRCDPISGHTALYWYRQSLGQGLEFLIYFQGNSAPDKSGLPSDRFSAERTGGSVSTLTIQRTQQEDSAVYLCASSPSGDYYEQYFGPGTRLTVT.

This clone was picked up a small number of times. This chain links TRBV6-5 with TRBJ1-4, with D possibly TRBD1 on 5 matching bases. Trimming cost V 6 bases and J 5 bases, with 10 bases left between them. The CDR3 length is 13 residues. The V gene's germline CDR1 is MNHEY and CDR2 SVGAGI. CDR3 sequence: CASRGLGNEKLFF. The CDR3 bases are TGTGCCAGCAGGGGACTAGGCAATGAAAAACTGTTTTTT.

The V gene is TRBV30, the J gene TRBJ2-2, with 7 bases identical to TRBD1. The CDR3 runs 15 residues. Per the germline V gene, CDR1 is GTSNPN and CDR2 is SVGIG (reference sequence). The V segment lost 4 bases and the J segment 3 bases; nucleotides outside the gene matches: 8. Here the CDR3 DNA reads TGTGCCTGGACTTCGGGACAGACCTACACCGGGGAGCTGTTTTTT. This sequence encodes CAWTSGQTYTGELFF.

The V call is TRBV11-2, the J call TRBJ2-3; no clear D. With 4 bases removed from V and 0 bases from J, the gap between germline ends came to 11 bases. The CDR3 extends over 15 amino acids. Germline V gives CDR1 SGHAT, CDR2 FQNNGV. CDR3 DNA sequence: TGTGCCAGCAGCTATAACAGAGAGAGCACAGATACGCAGTATTTT. The encoded protein is CASSYNRESTDTQYF.

The chain uses TRBV2 and TRBJ2-3; 13 bases are a match to TRBD2. The CDR3 runs 13 residues. From germline, CDR1 is SNHLY and CDR2 FYNNEI. V was pared by 9 bases and J by 6 bases, with 3 bases of the junction left unmatched. The CDR3 reads CARGLAGKDTQYF. The CDR3 DNA reads TGTGCCAGGGGACTAGCGGGAAAGGATACGCAGTATTTT.

The chain recombines TRBV7-2 with TRBJ2-3; a possible D gene is TRBD2 (7 bases). CDR3 length: 14 residues. V gave up 2 bases and J gave up 6 bases, with 12 bases separating them. The V gene's germline CDR1 is SGHTA and CDR2 FQGNSA. The CDR3 DNA follows: TGTGCCAGCAGCTTAATGGGGGGGCGGGATACGCAGTATTTT. Amino acids: CASSLMGGRDTQYF.

The rearrangement links TRBV18 to TRBJ2-1, with TRBD2 matching over 7 bases. The length of the CDR3 is 12 residues. Per the germline V gene, CDR1 is KGHSH and CDR2 is LQKENI. With V trimmed by 8 bases and J by 5 bases, 3 bases remained unmatched. The DNA of the CDR3 is TGTGCCAGCACTAGCGATAACAATGAGCAGTTCTTC. Its protein product is CASTSDNNEQFF. Supplemented by reference TRBV18 and TRBJ2-1, the full variable domain reads NAGVMQNPRHLVRRRGQEARLRCSPMKGHSHVYWYRQLPEEGLKFMVYLQKENIIDESGMPKERFSAEFPKEGPSILRIQQVVRGDSAAYFCASTSDNNEQFFGPGTRLTVL.

This chain joins TRBV21-1 and TRBJ2-2; the D segment call TRBD1 is taken from the table without a DNA check. TRBV21-1 is termed a pseudogene. The CDR3 covers 17 residues. The CDR3 DNA sequence: TGTGCCAGCAGCAAAGGGGCCCCGGTCGCAAACACCGGGGAGCTGTTTTTT. Its translation is CASSKGAPVANTGELFF.

J is TRBJ1-2 and V is TRBV18; D not certain. The CDR3 totals 12 residues. With 3 bases removed from V and 7 bases from J, the gap between germline ends came to 9 bases. Germline-derived CDR1 and CDR2 are KGHSH and LQKENI. The CDR3 here is CASSPEMGGYTF. The CDR3 DNA follows: TGTGCCAGCTCACCGGAGATGGGTGGCTACACCTTC.

This clone came up a few times. The rearrangement joins TRBV7-3 to TRBJ1-1; 7 nucleotides align to TRBD1. Per germline, CDR1 SGHTA and CDR2 FQGTGA. The CDR3 is made up of 13 amino acids. Germline trimming cut 6 bases from V and 6 bases from J; bases unmatched to any gene: 7. CDR3 sequence: CASSLQGIAEAFF. CDR3 nucleotide sequence: TGTGCCAGCAGTTTACAGGGGATAGCTGAAGCTTTCTTT.

J is TRBJ2-2 and V is TRBV27; 10 bases map to TRBD2. Germline V CDR1 and CDR2: MNHEY, SMNVEV (reference sequence). With V trimmed by 1 base and J by 6 bases, 5 bases remained unmatched. This CDR3 has 16 residues. The CDR3 DNA reads as TGTGCCAGCAGTTTATACCAGCGGGGGGGCGCCGGGGAGCTGTTTTTT. This encodes CASSLYQRGGAGELFF.

The gene calls are TRBV25-1 and TRBJ2-1; D ambiguous. The germline gives CDR1 MGHDK, CDR2 SYGVNS. The CDR3 has 11 residues. V was trimmed by 3 bases and J by 7 bases, leaving 4 bases between them. CDR3 nucleotides: TGTGCCAGCAGTGATCGGAATGAGCAGTTCTTC. Protein: CASSDRNEQFF.

In its sample, this clone was seen once. The chain combines TRBV6-1 with TRBJ2-7, with 8 bases identical to TRBD1. The CDR3 is made up of 15 amino acids. With V trimmed by 4 bases and J by 2 bases, 7 bases remained unmatched. Germline CDR1 and CDR2: MNHNS and SASEGT. The CDR3 nucleotides read TGTGCCAGCAGTGTGGGGACAGGACCCACCTACGAGCAGTACTTC. It codes for CASSVGTGPTYEQYF.

The genes are TRBV7-3 and TRBJ2-7; D not resolved. This CDR3 spans 12 amino acids. Trimming removed 5 bases at V and 6 bases at J, with 11 bases between. Germline lookup yields CDR1 SGHTA and CDR2 FQGTGA. The CDR3 nucleotides are TGTGCCAGCAGCCATGACATAGGCGAGCAGTACTTC. The encoded protein is CASSHDIGEQYF.

The CDR3 DNA is TGCGCCAGCAGGGGACTAGCGGATGAGACCCAGTACTTC. It specifies CASRGLADETQYF. The V and J genes are TRBV4-3 and TRBJ2-5; 11 bases are a match to TRBD2. Looked up from germline, CDR1 is LGHNA and CDR2 is YSLEER. The length of the CDR3 is 13 residues. Trimming took 6 bases from V and 5 from J; bases not matched to a gene: 2.

This clone has more than one count but fewer than ten. The V gene is TRBV4-1, the J gene TRBJ2-7, with 7 bases aligning to TRBD2. The CDR3 consists of 17 residues. V shed 2 bases and J 1 base; nucleotides not matched to a gene: 11. Germline loops: CDR1 MGHRA, CDR2 YSYEKL. The CDR3 here is CASSQSGLPGGSYEQYF. CDR3 coding DNA: TGCGCCAGCAGCCAAAGTGGTCTACCGGGGGGATCCTACGAGCAGTACTTC.

This clone came up a few times. V is TRBV10-2 and J is TRBJ2-7; D is possibly TRBD1 (5 bases). Germline V lookup: CDR1 WSHSY, CDR2 SAAADI. This CDR3 is built from 13 residues. The ends were cut back, 5 bases at V and 1 base at J, with 9 bases in the middle. The CDR3 reads CASSPGHSYEQYF. In DNA form, the CDR3 reads TGCGCCAGCAGTCCTGGACATTCCTACGAGCAGTACTTC.

This chain connects TRBV6-1 to TRBJ2-5, with TRBD2 as a possible D gene (5 bases). The J call is uncertain, as TRBJ2-7 better fits the DNA end. Germline V gene lookup returns CDR1 MNHNS and CDR2 SASEGT. The CDR3 extends over 14 amino acids. CDR3 loop: CASSEFLGSYEQYF. Written as DNA, the CDR3 is TGTGCCAGCAGTGAATTTTTGGGGAGCTACGAGCAGTACTTC.

The chain links TRBV4-1 to TRBJ1-5; weak D call: TRBD1 (6 bases). V shed 0 bases and J shed 3 bases, with 12 bases lying between them. Per germline, CDR1 MGHRA and CDR2 YSYEKL. The CDR3 runs to 16 residues. CDR3 DNA sequence: TGCGCCAGCAGCCAAGAGGGCGGGGGCGTCAATCAGCCCCAGCATTTT. Protein: CASSQEGGGVNQPQHF.

The V call is TRBV18, the J call TRBJ1-5; no definite D call. The CDR3 consists of 14 residues. Germline lookup yields CDR1 KGHSH and CDR2 LQKENI. V was trimmed by 3 bases and J by 4 bases, leaving 10 bases between them. CDR3 protein: CASSPKTLNQPQHF. As DNA, the CDR3 is TGTGCCAGCTCACCTAAGACACTGAATCAGCCCCAGCATTTT.

The rearrangement joins TRBV4-1 to TRBJ2-2, with 9 bases matching TRBD2. Germline assignment: CDR1 MGHRA and CDR2 YSYEKL. The CDR3 runs 16 residues. Trimming took 1 base from V and 7 from J; bases not matched to a gene: 7. CDR3 nucleotides: TGCGCCAGCAGCCAAGGAGCTAGCGGGGAACTCGGGGAGCTGTTTTTT. Translation: CASSQGASGELGELFF.

The V gene is TRBV7-2, the J gene TRBJ1-2; 9 bases map to TRBD1. Germline-derived CDR1 and CDR2 are SGHTA and FQGNSA. V trimming: 5 bases; J trimming: 8 bases; junction bases outside the gene matches: 9. The CDR3 is 14 residues long. The CDR3 here is CASSPTGGALGYTF. CDR3 nucleotide sequence: TGTGCCAGCAGCCCAACAGGGGGCGCATTGGGCTACACCTTC.